These T cell receptor beta chains were read from a single sample in a study of cytomegalovirus exposure and HLA in healthy donors. Clones were read by immunoSEQ multiplex PCR, and TCRdb kept only the in-frame ones, dropping some. This sample has about 60,000 clones, with 95% found just once. The sequenced material came from PBMCs. The source is a woman under 30 in good health and CMV-seropositive. Both conserved end residues are part of each CDR3. The order of the fields is J gene, V gene, clone size, D gene, CDR3 protein, CDR3 DNA. A D gene is named only where the DNA matches it firmly. Clone size is given for some rows only: seen once, a few or many times, or a class if the clone is expanded.

>TRBJ2-1|TRBV4-3|NA|TRBD2
CASSQRLAGGANEQFF
TGCGCCAGCAGCCAACGACTAGCGGGGGGGGCAAATGAGCAGTTCTTC
>TRBJ2-7|TRBV7-9|NA|TRBD1
CASSSRQGQDEQYF
TGTGCCAGCAGCAGCCGACAGGGTCAAGACGAGCAGTACTTC
>TRBJ1-2|TRBV7-9|NA|NA
CASSLGQTYGYTF
TGTGCCAGCAGCTTAGGACAGACTTATGGCTACACCTTC
>TRBJ1-4|TRBV6-6|NA|NA
CASTPGSPIKLFF
TGTGCCAGCACACCGGGATCCCCAATAAAACTGTTTTTT
>TRBJ2-7|TRBV28|NA|TRBD2
CASSLGKRENDEQYF
TGTGCCAGCAGTTTAGGCAAGCGGGAGAATGATGAGCAGTACTTC
>TRBJ2-7|TRBV7-8|NA|NA
CASSLGAGPRKAYEQYF
TGTGCCAGCAGCTTAGGGGCGGGACCAAGGAAGGCCTACGAGCAGTACTTC
>TRBJ1-1|TRBV29-1|NA|TRBD1
CSASGGTEAFF
TGCAGCGCCTCAGGGGGGACTGAAGCTTTCTTT
>TRBJ1-2|TRBV20-1|once|NA
CSAGKGVYTF
TGCAGTGCTGGGAAGGGGGTCTACACCTTC
>TRBJ2-7|TRBV29-1|NA|TRBD1
CSVETLQGASYEQYF
TGCAGCGTTGAAACGCTACAGGGGGCTTCCTACGAGCAGTACTTC
>TRBJ1-1|TRBV7-2|once|NA
CASSLQGSTEAFF
TGTGCCAGCAGCTTACAGGGGAGCACTGAAGCTTTCTTT
>TRBJ1-2|TRBV5-5|NA|TRBD1
CASSESGQGYGYTF
TGTGCCAGCAGCGAGTCGGGACAGGGCTATGGCTACACCTTC
>TRBJ2-1|TRBV4-1|NA|NA
CASSLWEGAYNEQFF
TGCGCCAGCAGCCTTTGGGAGGGGGCCTACAATGAGCAGTTCTTC
>TRBJ2-5|TRBV5-6|NA|TRBD1
CASSLHGTAPKETQYF
TGTGCCAGCAGCTTGCATGGGACAGCTCCTAAAGAGACCCAGTACTTC
>TRBJ2-7|TRBV9|NA|TRBD1
CASSATTGTGGSYEQYF
TGTGCCAGCAGCGCCACTACCGGGACAGGGGGGTCCTACGAGCAGTACTTC
>TRBJ1-5|TRBV19|once|NA
CASSIGNNRAQPQHF
TGTGCCAGTAGTATAGGGAACAACAGGGCTCAGCCCCAGCATTTT
>TRBJ1-2|TRBV5-1|NA|TRBD1
CASSLVDRGGYTF
TGCGCCAGCAGCCTCGTGGACAGGGGGGGCTACACCTTC
>TRBJ2-7|TRBV6-1|NA|NA
CASSEGVPGFYEQYF
TGTGCCAGCAGTGAAGGGGTCCCGGGGTTCTACGAGCAGTACTTC
>TRBJ2-3|TRBV5-1|NA|NA
CASSLEGQSTDTQYF
TGCGCCAGCAGCTTGGAGGGACAAAGCACAGATACGCAGTATTTT
>TRBJ1-1|TRBV7-9|NA|NA
CASSLPGLQAFF
TGTGCCAGCAGCCTCCCTGGGCTCCAAGCTTTCTTT
>TRBJ1-6|TRBV7-6|once|TRBD1
CASSLTSGQGGNSPLHF
TGTGCCAGCAGCTTAACCTCTGGACAGGGTGGTAATTCACCCCTCCACTTT
>TRBJ2-7|TRBV6-1|once|NA
CASSESRSEQYF
TGTGCCAGCAGTGAATCGAGGTCCGAGCAGTACTTC
>TRBJ2-7|TRBV5-5|once|NA
CASSSDTGSYEQYF
TGTGCCAGCAGCTCGGACACGGGCTCCTACGAGCAGTACTTC
>TRBJ2-7|TRBV7-3|NA|TRBD2
CAPRLGLAGGYEQYF
TGTGCCCCCCGATTGGGACTAGCGGGGGGCTACGAGCAGTACTTC
>TRBJ2-7|TRBV9|NA|NA
CASSPRDNLYEQYF
TGTGCCAGCAGCCCCCGGGACAACCTCTACGAGCAGTACTTC
>TRBJ1-6|TRBV28|NA|TRBD1
CASSYRGYSPLHF
TGTGCCAGCAGCTACAGGGGGTATTCACCCCTCCACTTT
>TRBJ2-4|TRBV4-1|NA|TRBD2
CASSQDVASASGPKNIQYF
TGCGCCAGCAGCCAAGATGTGGCCTCGGCTAGCGGCCCCAAAAACATTCAGTACTTC
>TRBJ2-1|TRBV7-2|once|TRBD1
CASSIQGAVDEQFF
TGTGCCAGCAGCATACAGGGGGCTGTCGATGAGCAGTTCTTC
>TRBJ2-7|TRBV10-1|NA|NA
CASSETGEQYF
TGCGCCAGCAGTGAAACGGGCGAGCAGTACTTC
>TRBJ2-7|TRBV7-2|NA|TRBD1
CASSSGTGAYEQYF
TGTGCCAGCAGCTCGGGGACAGGGGCGTACGAGCAGTACTTC